This TCR beta chain is from a study of OX40 agonist ivuxolimab in advanced cancers. Looking at the study overall: As their treatment, patients were administered ivuxolimab, an agonistic anti-OX40 (CD134) antibody.

A remark on this clone: The antigen is undetermined.

Study findings and constraints: Clones of CD4+ and CD8+ blood T cells grew by week 6 at doses of 0.1 to 3.0 mg/kg.

Some clones are missing from TCRdb's copy, which holds only in-frame ones; the method was immunoSEQ multiplex PCR. The data contain some 87,000 clones, over 80% of them singletons. The source of this sequence is an adult with an advanced solid tumor such as melanoma, head and neck, liver or kidney cancer. This sample comprised CD4+ or CD8+ T cells sorted from blood, obtained in a trial of the OX40 agonist ivuxolimab.

The DNA for the CDR3 is TGTGCCAGCAGCCAACCGGGACAGGGGGAAGAAAAACTGTTTTTT. It is translated as CASSQPGQGEEKLFF. V gene TRBV4-2 combines with J gene TRBJ1-4, with 11 bases identical to TRBD1. V lost 2 bases to trimming and J lost 8 bases; unmatched junction nucleotides: 4. CDR3 length: 15 amino acids. The V gene's germline CDR1 is LGHNA and CDR2 YNFKEQ.